One and the same sample provided the 17 T cell receptor beta chains below, sequenced in a study of CD8+ T cells in alopecia areata. Treatment given: oral pan-JAK inhibitor, 5-10 mg twice daily. In each case, RNA was isolated and then reverse transcribed into cDNA as the sequencing template. Here immunoSEQ multiplex PCR was the method, and the copy in TCRdb shows in-frame clones only, minus some. Of about 190,000 clones listed, approximately 61% were seen once; the top ten hold approximately 1%. Sample: CD4+ T cells sorted from blood, taken at week 24, from a patient treated with tofacitinib. The receptors come from a human donor with alopecia areata.

V is TRBV30 and J is TRBJ2-3; perhaps TRBD2 as D (7 bases). V gave up 4 bases and J gave up 4 bases, with 12 bases separating them. The length of the CDR3 is 13 residues. Germline CDR1 GTSNPN, CDR2 SVGIG (reference sequence). The CDR3 region has the DNA TGTGCCTGGACAACGGGGGGCCCAGATACGCAGTATTTT. Translating gives CAWTTGGPDTQYF.

The genes are TRBV9 and TRBJ2-3, with a possible D match to TRBD1 (5 bases). The length of the CDR3 is 15 residues. The V end was cut by 4 bases, the J end by 4 bases, with 16 bases between. Germline lookup yields CDR1 SGDLS and CDR2 YYNGEE. This CDR3 reads CASSWSSKGSDTQYF. As DNA, the CDR3 is TGTGCCAGCAGCTGGTCATCGAAGGGGTCAGATACGCAGTATTTT.

The chain combines TRBV9 with TRBJ1-6; 9 positions agree with TRBD1. The CDR3 totals 15 residues. CDR1 and CDR2 from the germline V gene are SGDLS and YYNGEE. J lost 10 bases, V lost 2 bases, and 7 bases had no gene match. This chain's CDR3 is CASSVDGTGTSPLHF. As DNA, the CDR3 is TGTGCCAGCAGCGTGGACGGGACAGGGACCTCACCCCTCCACTTT. The variable domain in full, with the rest retrieved from reference TRBV9 and TRBJ1-6, is DSGVTQTPKHLITATGQRVTLRCSPRSGDLSVYWYQQSLDQGLQFLIQYYNGEERAKGNILERFSAQQFPDLHSELNLSSLELGDSALYFCASSVDGTGTSPLHFGNGTRLTVT.

This clone was picked up many times. The V gene is TRBV7-9, the J gene TRBJ1-2, with D perhaps TRBD1 (5 bases). The CDR3 sequence is 13 residues long. V lost 2 bases to trimming and J lost 5 bases, with 9 bases between them. Germline lookup yields CDR1 SEHNR and CDR2 FQNEAQ (reference sequence). CDR3 sequence: CASSLLSGYGYTF. The CDR3 nucleotides are TGTGCCAGCAGCTTATTGTCAGGGTATGGCTACACCTTC.

This clone showed up just a few times. The rearrangement joins TRBV6-1 to TRBJ1-5, with TRBD1 identical over 7 bases. CDR3 length: 15 residues. Trimming removed 3 bases from V and 7 bases from J; junction bases left unmatched: 9. Germline V gene lookup returns CDR1 MNHNS and CDR2 SASEGT. In DNA, the CDR3 is TGTGCCAGCAGTGATGTGGAGGGGGCAGGGCAGCCCCAGCATTTT. Its protein product is CASSDVEGAGQPQHF.

V is TRBV5-6 and J is TRBJ2-3; possibly TRBD1 for D (6 bases). The CDR3 sequence is 15 residues long. Trimming pared 4 bases from V and 4 bases from J, leaving 16 bases between. CDR1 SGHDT and CDR2 YYEEEE come from the germline V gene. The CDR3 nucleotides are TGTGCCAGCAGCAGAAAAACATCAGGGGCAGATACGCAGTATTTT. Residues: CASSRKTSGADTQYF.

This sequence joins TRBV5-1 and TRBJ2-3, with D possibly matching TRBD1 (5 bases). Germline V gene lookup returns CDR1 SGHRS and CDR2 YFSETQ. The CDR3 has 16 amino acids. V lost 0 bases and J 3 bases, leaving 14 bases between the germline ends. The CDR3: CASSLAARVKTDTQYF. CDR3 nucleotides: TGCGCCAGCAGCTTGGCTGCCAGGGTTAAGACAGATACGCAGTATTTT. Variable domain in full (rest from reference TRBV5-1 and TRBJ2-3): KAGVTQTPRYLIKTRGQQVTLSCSPISGHRSVSWYQQTPGQGLQFLFEYFSETQRNKGNFPGRFSGRQFSNSRSEMNVSTLELGDSALYLCASSLAARVKTDTQYFGPGTRLTVL.

The chain is built from TRBV5-1 and TRBJ2-1; 9 bases match TRBD1. The CDR3 runs 15 residues. Germline CDR1 is SGHRS and CDR2 is YFSETQ. Trimming cost V 2 bases and J 6 bases; bases outside gene matches: 6. CDR3 coding DNA: TGCGCCAGCAGCTTTGGGGACAGGGATACCAATGAGCAGTTCTTC. Amino acid sequence: CASSFGDRDTNEQFF.

The table lists this clone with a few counts. Other nucleotide sequences from this sample produce the same CDR3. The chain combines TRBV10-3 with TRBJ2-7; TRBD2 is a possible D gene (6 bases). V was trimmed by 4 bases and J by 4 bases, leaving 8 bases between them. This CDR3 spans 12 amino acids. Looked up from germline, CDR1 is ENHRY and CDR2 is SYGVKD. CDR3 DNA sequence: TGTGCCATCAGTGGGGGGGATTACGAGCAGTACTTC. Translated, it gives CAISGGDYEQYF.

The chain recombines TRBV7-9 with TRBJ2-1; D possibly corresponds to TRBD1 (5 bases). V was cut by 5 bases and J by 8 bases, with 10 bases left in between. This CDR3 has 12 residues. From germline, CDR1 is SEHNR and CDR2 FQNEAQ (reference sequence). CDR3 region: CASSPVGDEQFF. CDR3 nucleotides: TGTGCCAGCAGCCCCGTAGGGGATGAGCAGTTCTTC.

This clone appeared a single time. CDR3: CASSFWGAGTEAFF. In nucleotides, the CDR3 is TGTGCCAGCAGTTTTTGGGGCGCAGGGACTGAAGCTTTCTTT. The gene calls are TRBV27 and TRBJ1-1, with D perhaps TRBD1 (5 bases). Trimming cost V 3 bases and J 5 bases, with 13 bases left between them. The CDR3 totals 14 residues. CDR1 and CDR2 (germline): MNHEY, SMNVEV (reference sequence).

This chain joins TRBV7-2 and TRBJ1-1; D gene uncertain. The CDR3 is 13 amino acids. V lost 5 bases, J lost 3 bases, and 10 bases lay in between. Germline CDR1 is SGHTA and CDR2 is FQGNSA. Here the CDR3 reads CASSLEKDTEAFF. CDR3 nucleotide sequence: TGTGCCAGCAGCCTAGAGAAGGACACTGAAGCTTTCTTT.

The rearrangement joins TRBV23-1 to TRBJ2-7; D is undetermined. TRBV23-1 is marked as an open reading frame, function uncertain. CDR3 length equals 13 residues. V was cut by 4 bases and J by 6 bases, with 13 bases left in between. The CDR3 here is CASSPAPGFEQYF. Here the CDR3 DNA reads TGCGCCAGCAGTCCCGCCCCGGGTTTCGAGCAGTACTTC.

The chain employs TRBV10-3 and TRBJ2-2, with a weak D call TRBD2 (5 bases). V was clipped by 11 bases and J by 2 bases, with 9 bases between them. The CDR3 contains 12 residues. Germline V gene sequence: CDR1 ENHRY, CDR2 SYGVKD. CDR3 DNA: TGTGCCGGGCGGACTAACACCGGGGAGCTGTTTTTT. Its translation is CAGRTNTGELFF.

Details on this clone: The sample has other DNA sequences that encode this CDR3 too. The chain combines TRBV5-1 with TRBJ1-2; weak D call: TRBD1 (6 bases). V was cut by 0 bases and J by 6 bases, with 6 bases left in between. Germline V lookup: CDR1 SGHRS, CDR2 YFSETQ. The CDR3 is 12 amino acids. CDR3 residues: CASSLDRDGYTF. CDR3 sequence (DNA): TGCGCCAGCAGCTTGGACAGGGATGGCTACACCTTC. Together with reference TRBV5-1 and TRBJ1-2, the CDR3 gives the full variable domain: KAGVTQTPRYLIKTRGQQVTLSCSPISGHRSVSWYQQTPGQGLQFLFEYFSETQRNKGNFPGRFSGRQFSNSRSEMNVSTLELGDSALYLCASSLDRDGYTFGSGTRLTVV.

The count of this clone is one. The rearrangement links TRBV19 to TRBJ2-6, with D perhaps being TRBD1 or TRBD2 (5 bases each). This CDR3 contains 16 residues. V lost 9 bases and J lost 0, with 15 bases in between. Germline-derived CDR1 and CDR2 are LNHDA and SQIVND (reference sequence). The CDR3: CASRDLTTSGANVLTF. In DNA form, the CDR3 reads TGTGCCAGCAGGGACCTAACGACCTCTGGGGCCAACGTCCTGACTTTC.

The count of this clone is one. The rearrangement uses TRBV4-1 and TRBJ2-7; D is possibly TRBD1 (6 bases). V was shortened by 4 bases and J by 5 bases, with 18 bases between the two germline ends. Germline V gene lookup returns CDR1 MGHRA and CDR2 YSYEKL. CDR3 length: 15 residues. CDR3 in amino acids: CASSRTELLLNEQYF. As DNA, the CDR3 is TGCGCCAGCAGCCGGACAGAGCTCCTCCTAAACGAGCAGTACTTC.